A single sample is the source of the 13 T cell receptor beta chains below, sequenced in a study of shared T cell receptors in the human thymus. Libraries were prepared by immunoSEQ multiplex PCR; TCRdb keeps only in-frame clonotypes and omits some of them. The sample holds 550,000 to 800,000 clones; approximately 85% are singletons and the top ten take around 0.0094%. These sequences were also reported in another study, on human thymus T cells.

Sequencing was carried out using thymocytes. These receptors all come from a girl under three years old with a congenital heart defect.

This rearrangement joins TRBV5-5 to TRBJ2-2; a possible D gene is TRBD2 (6 bases). The V gene lost 4 bases and the J gene lost 5 bases, with 18 bases spanning the gap. Germline CDR1 and CDR2: SGHKS and YYEKEE (reference sequence). The CDR3 runs to 16 residues. CDR3 sequence: CASSLGVGRETGELFF. The CDR3 region has the DNA TGTGCCAGCAGCCTGGGGGTAGGACGGGAGACCGGGGAGCTGTTTTTT.

The chain has TRBV2 and TRBJ1-2; D is unclear. Per germline, CDR1 SNHLY and CDR2 FYNNEI. The CDR3 loop spans 12 amino acids. V was pared by 11 bases and J by 0 bases, with 10 bases between. Here the CDR3 DNA reads TGTGCCGGCGGGATTTCTAACTATGGCTACACCTTC. It specifies CAGGISNYGYTF.

The rearrangement links TRBV5-1 to TRBJ1-1; weak D call: TRBD1 (5 bases). Germline-derived CDR1 and CDR2 are SGHRS and YFSETQ. The CDR3 extends over 13 amino acids. The V gene lost 4 bases and the J gene lost 7 bases, with 14 bases spanning the gap. CDR3: CASSPVAGDEAFF. The CDR3 nucleotides are TGCGCCAGCAGCCCTGTAGCGGGGGATGAAGCTTTCTTT.

V and J are TRBV7-2 and TRBJ1-1, with TRBD1 as a possible D gene (5 bases). Looked up from germline, CDR1 is SGHTA and CDR2 is FQGNSA. The CDR3 length is 14 residues. Trimming removed 1 base at V and 4 bases at J, with 10 bases between. CDR3 amino acids: CASSLVHGGTEAFF. The CDR3 coding sequence is TGTGCCAGCAGCTTAGTTCACGGGGGCACTGAAGCTTTCTTT. Based on the CDR3 plus reference TRBV7-2 and TRBJ1-1, the full variable domain is GAGVSQSPSNKVTEKGKDVELRCDPISGHTALYWYRQSLGQGLEFLIYFQGNSAPDKSGLPSDRFSAERTGGSVSTLTIQRTQQEDSAVYLCASSLVHGGTEAFFGQGTRLTVV.

The chain links TRBV13 to TRBJ1-2; no definite D call. This CDR3 comprises 12 residues. V lost 5 bases, J lost 6 bases, and 10 bases lay in between. In germline, CDR1 is PRHDT, CDR2 FYEKMQ (reference sequence). The CDR3 is CASSRSYDGYTF. The CDR3 nucleotides read TGTGCCAGCAGCCGTTCTTATGATGGCTACACCTTC.

This chain connects TRBV7-2 to TRBJ1-2, with TRBD1 identical over 8 bases. CDR1 and CDR2 from the germline V gene are SGHTA and FQGNSA. With V trimmed by 1 base and J by 8 bases, 9 bases remained unmatched. The CDR3 extends over 15 amino acids. The CDR3 bases are TGTGCCAGCAGCTTAGGCCCGCAGGGGGCGAAGGGCTACACCTTC. Translating it yields CASSLGPQGAKGYTF.

This clone was seen just once. This chain uses TRBV30 with TRBJ1-2; the D gene is possibly TRBD1 (6 bases). Germline V gene lookup returns CDR1 GTSNPN and CDR2 SVGIG (reference sequence). The V gene lost 0 bases and the J gene lost 1 base, with 24 bases spanning the gap. The CDR3 loop spans 19 amino acids. The CDR3 DNA sequence: TGTGCCTGGAGTGTACCTCCGGACAGAACGATGATTAATAACTATGGCTACACCTTC. Its translation: CAWSVPPDRTMINNYGYTF.

The chain couples TRBV30 to TRBJ2-7; D may be TRBD1 (6 bases). CDR3 size: 12 residues. Per germline, CDR1 GTSNPN and CDR2 SVGIG (reference sequence). The germline V and J ends were trimmed by 4 bases and 5 bases, with 12 bases remaining between them. The CDR3 region is CAWTRTAHEQYF. CDR3 DNA sequence: TGTGCCTGGACCAGGACAGCTCACGAGCAGTACTTC.

This clone was recorded only once. This chain joins TRBV7-6 and TRBJ2-5; D unresolved. From germline, CDR1 is SGHVS and CDR2 FNYEAQ. V was clipped by 5 bases and J by 2 bases, with 18 bases between them. CDR3 length: 16 amino acids. For the CDR3, the DNA is TGTGCCAGCAGCCCATCCTCGGCGGAGATACAAGAGACCCAGTACTTC. Amino acids: CASSPSSAEIQETQYF.

This chain connects TRBV7-6 to TRBJ1-2, with D possibly being TRBD1 (5 bases). The CDR3 is 16 amino acids. V lost 5 bases and J lost 1, with 17 bases in between. CDR1 is SGHVS and CDR2 is FNYEAQ in the germline V gene. The chain's CDR3 is CASSPRSGRGNYGYTF. For the CDR3, the DNA is TGTGCCAGCAGCCCCCGGTCCGGGAGGGGTAACTATGGCTACACCTTC.

The J gene is TRBJ2-7, the V gene TRBV9; 8 bases are a match to TRBD1. Germline assignment: CDR1 SGDLS and CDR2 YYNGEE. After removal of 3 bases from V and 3 bases from J, the junction contained 2 bases not matched to a gene. This CDR3 has 13 amino acids. The CDR3 region is CASSDGQGYEQYF. The CDR3 region has the DNA TGTGCCAGCAGCGACGGACAGGGCTACGAGCAGTACTTC.

This chain joins TRBV10-2 and TRBJ2-5, with 9 bases that match TRBD2. The J call may not be correct, given that the DNA end is closer to TRBJ2-7. CDR1 and CDR2 from the germline V gene are WSHSY and SAAADI. This CDR3 region has 14 residues. This CDR3 is CASSRSGGGYEQYF. The CDR3 DNA follows: TGCGCCAGCAGCCGTAGCGGGGGTGGCTACGAGCAGTACTTC.

This clone appeared a few times. The rearrangement links TRBV19 to TRBJ1-5, with 8 positions matching TRBD1. This CDR3 contains 16 residues. Unmatched junction bases numbered 11, after V lost 7 bases and J lost 3 bases. Germline V gene sequence: CDR1 LNHDA, CDR2 SQIVND (reference sequence). As DNA, the CDR3 is TGTGCCAGTACCCCGACAGGGGTAAGTACCAATCAGCCCCAGCATTTT. It yields the protein CASTPTGVSTNQPQHF.